The source of this T cell receptor beta chain is a study of blood T cell repertoires in COVID-19. Study background: Samples representing acute and convalescent COVID-19 were sourced from the United States, Italy and Spain.

Methods used by the authors: The authors estimated nucleated cell counts from reference gene primer amplification. The table came from immunoSEQ multiplex PCR; TCRdb's copy has only in-frame clones and leaves some out. That table gives V, J and clone size, and the DNA gave D and trimming. Among about 170,000 clones listed, about 89% were seen once. Germline V gene lookup returns CDR1 SGDLS and CDR2 YYNGEE. The CDR3 runs to 17 residues. The V end lost 0 bases, the J end lost 3 bases, and 16 bases lay between the germline ends. Symptom resolution, clearance, or two negative PCRs marked donors in Cohort 3 as recovered.

What was sequenced was PBMCs or T cells enriched from blood (not recorded which). The sequence derives from a woman in her late teens or twenties who had recovered from COVID-19. The chain uses TRBV9 and TRBJ1-3; D unclear. The CDR3 protein is CASSVGAGRVGGNTIYF. The CDR3 DNA reads as TGTGCCAGCAGCGTAGGGGCCGGGAGAGTAGGTGGAAACACCATATATTTT.